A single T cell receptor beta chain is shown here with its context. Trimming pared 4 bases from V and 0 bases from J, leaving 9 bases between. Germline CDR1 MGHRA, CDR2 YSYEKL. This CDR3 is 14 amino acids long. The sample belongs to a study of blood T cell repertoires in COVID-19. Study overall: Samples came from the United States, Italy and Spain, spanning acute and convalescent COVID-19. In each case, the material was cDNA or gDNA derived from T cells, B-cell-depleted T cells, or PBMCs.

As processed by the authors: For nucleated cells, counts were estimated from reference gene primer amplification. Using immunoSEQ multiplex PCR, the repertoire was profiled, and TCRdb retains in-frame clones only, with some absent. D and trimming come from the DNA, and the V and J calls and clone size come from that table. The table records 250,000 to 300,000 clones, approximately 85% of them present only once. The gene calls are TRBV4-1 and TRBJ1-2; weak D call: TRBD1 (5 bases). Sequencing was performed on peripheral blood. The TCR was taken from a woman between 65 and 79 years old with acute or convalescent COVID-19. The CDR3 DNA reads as TGCGCCAGCAGCCCAGGGCCATCTAACTATGGCTACACCTTC. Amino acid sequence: CASSPGPSNYGYTF.